This TCR beta chain is from a study of cytomegalovirus exposure and HLA in healthy donors. V lost 5 bases to trimming and J lost 0 bases; unmatched junction nucleotides: 2. Looked up from germline, CDR1 is MNHEY and CDR2 is SVGAGI. CDR3 size: 14 residues. The PCR used 60 Vbeta and 13 Jbeta primers. Measured with immunoSEQ multiplex PCR; TCRdb has only the in-frame clones, and not every one. This table holds 250,000 to 300,000 clones, around 90% found once. This TCR came from a girl aged 2 to 10 in good health and CMV-seronegative. The sequencing sample was made of PBMCs. This chain connects TRBV6-5 to TRBJ2-7; TRBD1 agrees at 9 bases. This CDR3 reads CASSRTGVSYEQYF. The DNA for the CDR3 is TGTGCCAGCAGTAGGACAGGGGTCTCCTACGAGCAGTACTTC.